The TCR beta chain under discussion was sequenced for a study of radiotherapy plus CTLA-4 blockade in lung cancer (dated by TCRdb to the late 2010s). Context from the whole study: Among enrolled patients, around 20% had an objective response and approximately 30% reached disease control.

Focal radiation therapy combined with CTLA-4 blockade (ipilimumab) was tested in patients with chemo-refractory metastatic non-small-cell lung cancer. The library was generated by the immunoSEQ multiplex PCR assay. What TCRdb holds here is the immuneACCESS table cut down to in-frame rearrangements. Part of the clones is not present; checked against another copy, under half of the missing clones reflect an unresolved V gene, and the others are unexplained. In this sample the table shows 75,000 to 100,000 clones, around 88% of which occur a single time. The ten largest clones add up to 4.9% of the sample. Comment on this clone: What antigen it recognizes has not been identified. Base quality data are lacking; no much larger clone is found one base away.

Paper-wide results and their limitations: Early dynamic changes in blood T cell clones, together with increased serum interferon-beta after radiation, were reported as the strongest predictors of response. After treatment with radiotherapy and ipilimumab, TCR clones that originated in tumors expanded in peripheral blood.

Inclusive of the bounding cysteine and phenylalanine, the CDR3 is 14 residues long. Just CDR3 DNA is preserved here, 42 bases in frame from base 1. The germline V gene encodes CDR1 SGHRS and CDR2 YFSETQ. V is pared back by 1 base and J by 3 bases, with 10 bases lying between the germline termini. Recombination linked TRBV5-1 to TRBJ2-5, with the D gene not clear enough to name. This sequence was found in a human donor with non-small cell lung cancer that progressed on radiotherapy plus ipilimumab. The sequences come from peripheral blood, collected from a patient treated with radiotherapy plus ipilimumab. The CDR3 amino acid sequence is: CASSLSPPEETQYF. The nucleotides are TGCGCCAGCAGCTTGTCTCCCCCAGAAGAGACCCAGTACTTC.